These 19 T cell receptor beta chains came from one sample sequenced in a study of blood T cell repertoires in COVID-19. Sequencing was performed with immunoSEQ multiplex PCR; in TCRdb, only in-frame clones are kept and a portion is missing. The sample has around 110,000 clones, around nine tenths seen once; the top ten hold roughly 1.3%. What was sequenced was peripheral blood. Receptors were obtained from a woman aged 25 to 39 with acute or convalescent COVID-19.

The V gene is TRBV12-5, the J gene TRBJ1-6, with 10 bases lining up with TRBD1. CDR1 is LGHNT, CDR2 FRNRAP, per germline. This CDR3 has 14 residues. J lost 9 bases, V lost 6 bases, and 5 bases had no gene match. CDR3 in amino acids: CASGAGTGASPLHF. The CDR3 bases are TGTGCTAGTGGGGCCGGGACAGGGGCTTCACCCCTCCACTTT.

The chain carries TRBV9 and TRBJ2-3; 14 bases align to TRBD2. J was trimmed by 5 bases and V by 4 bases; bases with no gene match: 9. In germline, CDR1 is SGDLS, CDR2 YYNGEE. The length of the CDR3 is 17 residues. For the CDR3, the DNA is TGTGCCAGCAGCCCCCAGGGACTAGCGGGAGTTGGAGATACGCAGTATTTT. Its translation: CASSPQGLAGVGDTQYF.

The chain uses TRBV28 and TRBJ1-2; D gene uncertain. The V gene's germline CDR1 is MDHEN and CDR2 SYDVKM. There are 12 residues in the CDR3. Trimming pared 10 bases from V and 2 bases from J, leaving 11 bases between. The CDR3 reads CATLDINYGYTF. CDR3 nucleotides: TGTGCCACCCTAGATATCAACTATGGCTACACCTTC.

The chain uses TRBV10-3 and TRBJ2-2, with TRBD1 identical over 11 bases. The J segment lost 6 bases and the V segment lost 10 bases, leaving 7 bases of the junction unmatched. The CDR3 has 14 amino acids. Looked up from germline, CDR1 is ENHRY and CDR2 is SYGVKD. CDR3 protein: CATVGTGGSGELFF. CDR3 bases: TGTGCCACGGTCGGGACAGGGGGGTCCGGGGAGCTGTTTTTT.

The chain joins TRBV7-9 to TRBJ1-2; 9 bases line up with TRBD1. Looked up from germline, CDR1 is SEHNR and CDR2 is FQNEAQ (reference sequence). Trimming took 7 bases from V and 7 from J; bases not matched to a gene: 13. The CDR3 extends over 15 amino acids. The CDR3 protein is CASTSMGQGRGGYTF. The CDR3 coding sequence is TGTGCCAGCACCAGTATGGGACAGGGCCGAGGTGGCTACACCTTC.

V usage is TRBV6-5 and J usage is TRBJ1-4; 8 nucleotides align to TRBD1. CDR1 is MNHEY, CDR2 SVGAGI, per germline. J lost 10 bases, V lost 4 bases, and 5 bases had no gene match. The CDR3 consists of 13 residues. The CDR3: CASSSNGQGKLFF. For the CDR3, the DNA is TGTGCCAGCAGTTCAAACGGACAGGGAAAACTGTTTTTT.

This clone occurred once. The chain has TRBV5-6 and TRBJ1-2; 8 bases align to TRBD1. V lost 2 bases to trimming and J lost 2 bases; unmatched junction nucleotides: 5. The germline V gene has CDR1 SGHDT and CDR2 YYEEEE. This CDR3 has 15 residues. CDR3 amino acids: CASSFSTGANYGYTF. CDR3 nucleotide sequence: TGTGCCAGCAGCTTTTCGACAGGGGCAAACTATGGCTACACCTTC.

This chain joins TRBV28 and TRBJ2-5; D not resolved. CDR1 is MDHEN, CDR2 SYDVKM, per germline. This CDR3 contains 14 residues. Between the trimmed V and J ends, which lost 0 bases and 2 bases, there was a span of 7 bases. CDR3 coding DNA: TGTGCCAGCAGTTTATGGGCGGAGCAAGAGACCCAGTACTTC. Translated, it gives CASSLWAEQETQYF.

The chain joins TRBV9 to TRBJ1-1; D is ambiguous. V lost 0 bases, J lost 6 bases, and 15 bases lay in between. This CDR3 spans 15 amino acids. Germline V gene lookup returns CDR1 SGDLS and CDR2 YYNGEE. Here the CDR3 DNA reads TGTGCCAGCAGCGTAGGAGAGAGGGTTTCGCCTGAAGCTTTCTTT. Protein: CASSVGERVSPEAFF.

With regard to this clone: This may be a read error, as it is one base from a much larger clone. The gene calls are TRBV11-2 and TRBJ2-3; D might be TRBD2 (6 bases). This CDR3 spans 14 amino acids. V was trimmed by 1 base and J by 1 base, leaving 6 bases between them. Germline CDR1 and CDR2: SGHAT and FQNNGV. The CDR3 nucleotides read TGTGCCAGCAGCTTAGCGGGGGGCACAGATACGCAGTATTTT. Translation gives CASSLAGGTDTQYF.

The chain combines TRBV13 with TRBJ2-7, with D possibly being TRBD1 (6 bases). The CDR3 length is 14 residues. Germline V gene lookup returns CDR1 PRHDT and CDR2 FYEKMQ (reference sequence). With 0 bases removed from V and 4 bases from J, the gap between germline ends came to 10 bases. The CDR3 DNA reads as TGTGCCAGCAGCTTAGGCCGCAGGGGATACGAGCAGTACTTC. Translation: CASSLGRRGYEQYF. Full variable domain (remainder filled in from reference TRBV13 and TRBJ2-7): AAGVIQSPRHLIKEKRETATLKCYPIPRHDTVYWYQQGPGQDPQFLISFYEKMQSDKGSIPDRFSAQQFSDYHSELNMSSLELGDSALYFCASSLGRRGYEQYFGPGTRLTVT.

The chain couples TRBV11-2 to TRBJ1-2; D perhaps matches TRBD1 (6 bases). Germline lookup yields CDR1 SGHAT and CDR2 FQNNGV. The CDR3 totals 17 residues. The germline V and J ends were trimmed by 1 base and 4 bases, with 19 bases remaining between them. The CDR3 DNA follows: TGTGCCAGCAGCTTAGCGGGGACACCAACATCTAGCTATGGCTACACCTTC. This gives the protein CASSLAGTPTSSYGYTF.

This clone came up a few times. The rearrangement uses TRBV11-2 and TRBJ1-2; 7 bases match TRBD1. Trimming took 4 bases from V and 5 from J; bases not matched to a gene: 13. There are 16 residues in the CDR3. Germline V gene sequence: CDR1 SGHAT, CDR2 FQNNGV. CDR3 in DNA: TGTGCCAGCAGCTCGCGAAGCCGGGACAGACTATATGGCTACACCTTC. Residues: CASSSRSRDRLYGYTF.

V gene TRBV5-1 combines with J gene TRBJ2-7, with 10 bases identical to TRBD1. This CDR3 has 17 amino acids. CDR1 SGHRS and CDR2 YFSETQ come from the germline V gene. V was clipped by 3 bases and J by 8 bases; unmatched bases: 17. CDR3 in DNA: TGCGCCAGCAGCTCCCCAATGCGGGGACAGGGGACTACGCAGCAGTACTTC. Its translation is CASSSPMRGQGTTQQYF. Based on the CDR3 plus reference TRBV5-1 and TRBJ2-7, the full variable domain is KAGVTQTPRYLIKTRGQQVTLSCSPISGHRSVSWYQQTPGQGLQFLFEYFSETQRNKGNFPGRFSGRQFSNSRSEMNVSTLELGDSALYLCASSSPMRGQGTTQQYFGPGTRLTVT.

This chain joins TRBV6-5 and TRBJ1-6, with 7 bases that match TRBD1. CDR3 length: 13 residues. Germline CDR1 MNHEY, CDR2 SVGAGI. The V segment lost 7 bases and the J segment 7 bases; nucleotides outside the gene matches: 4. CDR3 in amino acids: CASTRGRNSPLHF. The CDR3 DNA reads as TGTGCCAGCACCAGGGGGAGAAATTCACCCCTCCACTTT.

The V gene is TRBV27, the J gene TRBJ2-4; D is undetermined. This CDR3 spans 16 amino acids. Trimming pared 4 bases from V and 1 base from J, leaving 14 bases between. CDR1 MNHEY and CDR2 SMNVEV come from the germline V gene (reference sequence). CDR3 bases: TGTGCCAGCAGTTCCCTCGGGTTGGTGGCCAAAAACATTCAGTACTTC. Translation: CASSSLGLVAKNIQYF.

The chain joins TRBV7-2 to TRBJ2-1; maybe TRBD1 (6 bases). Germline CDR1 and CDR2: SGHTA and FQGNSA. Trimming left V 8 bases short and J 6 bases short, with 20 bases between. This CDR3 spans 15 amino acids. CDR3 sequence (DNA): TGTGCCAGCTCGGAGAGCAGGGGAAGGGGCAATGAGCAGTTCTTC. This translates into CASSESRGRGNEQFF.

This chain links TRBV28 with TRBJ1-4; 10 bases align to TRBD1. This CDR3 is built from 15 residues. J was trimmed by 7 bases and V by 6 bases; bases with no gene match: 8. Germline loops: CDR1 MDHEN, CDR2 SYDVKM. The CDR3 nucleotides read TGTGCCAGCAGCCCTAGACAGGGGGCCTTTGAAAAACTGTTTTTT. This sequence encodes CASSPRQGAFEKLFF.

This rearrangement joins TRBV28 to TRBJ2-3, with 8 positions matching TRBD2. There are 16 residues in the CDR3. The V segment lost 5 bases and the J segment 0 bases; nucleotides outside the gene matches: 7. From germline, CDR1 is MDHEN and CDR2 SYDVKM. The CDR3 here is CASSLRGGGSTDTQYF. The CDR3 DNA reads as TGTGCCAGCAGTCTCCGGGGGGGTGGTAGCACAGATACGCAGTATTTT.